This TCR beta chain was found in a study of T-cell reconstitution after alpha-beta-depleted transplantation in children. Construction of the TCRbeta library involved unique molecular identifiers. TCRdb reprocessed the PCR reads via MiXCR and lists one record per CDR3 protein. Found here are a few hundred thousand distinct CDR3 sequences, roughly a tenth of them singletons; the top ten hold about 5%. This CDR3 spans 15 amino acids. V shed 0 bases and J shed 1 base, with 10 bases lying between them. The germline CDR1 and CDR2 sequences are DFQATT and SNEGSKA (reference sequence). The J gene is TRBJ1-5, the V gene TRBV20-1, with D tentatively TRBD1 (5 bases). The sample here was PBMCs from the stem cell graft donor, taken from the stem cell graft. The source is a human donor who donated a stem cell graft to a child with acute myeloid leukemia. DNA for the CDR3: TGCAGTGCTAGAGATCGGGGGGGGAGCAATCAGCCCCAGCATTTT. As protein: CSARDRGGSNQPQHF.